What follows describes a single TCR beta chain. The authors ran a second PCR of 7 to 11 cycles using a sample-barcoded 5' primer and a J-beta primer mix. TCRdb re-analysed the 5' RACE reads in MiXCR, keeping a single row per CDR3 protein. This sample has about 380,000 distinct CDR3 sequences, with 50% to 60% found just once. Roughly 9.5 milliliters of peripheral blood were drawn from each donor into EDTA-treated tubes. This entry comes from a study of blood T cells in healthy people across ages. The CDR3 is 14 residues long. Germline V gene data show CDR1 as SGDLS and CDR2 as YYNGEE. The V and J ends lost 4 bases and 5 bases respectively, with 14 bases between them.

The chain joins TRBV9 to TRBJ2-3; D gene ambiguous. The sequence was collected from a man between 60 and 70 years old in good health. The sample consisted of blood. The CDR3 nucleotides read TGTGCCAGCAGCTCCCCCCGGGCAGAAGATACGCAGTATTTT. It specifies CASSSPRAEDTQYF.